The present TCR beta chain was sequenced within a study of T cells in Graves' hyperthyroidism and ophthalmopathy (dated by TCRdb to about 2019). Regarding the complete study: Peripheral blood was collected at initial diagnosis, before any treatment. To identify distinguishing TCR V-J signatures, a discovery cohort of about 100 patients was used, comprising under 45 with Graves' ophthalmopathy and approximately 58 with stable Graves' hyperthyroidism. An independent validation cohort of under 20 hyperthyroidism patients and approximately 16 patients who later progressed to ophthalmopathy tested prospective prediction of ophthalmopathy. The 100 discovery patients were randomly split 7:3 into training and test sets. The study also compared thyroid tissue and blood T-cell repertoires from 6 or 7 Graves' hyperthyroidism patients. After blood sampling, hyperthyroidism patients were treated with methimazole at a starting dose of 30 mg daily, and ophthalmopathy patients were treated with high-dose intravenous methylprednisolone. According to the paper, TCR Vbeta CDR3 sequencing was carried out on 120 to 150 peripheral blood samples, which came from fewer than 50 ophthalmopathy, approximately 78 hyperthyroidism and roughly 17 progressor patients. Findings and caveats that apply to the study as a whole: No statistical method was used to set the sample size in advance, and investigators knew the group allocation. A 13 V-J signature model separated ophthalmopathy from stable hyperthyroidism, with around 90% sensitivity and about 81% specificity in cross-validation and 80%/75% in testing. During validation, the model predicted progression to ophthalmopathy a median of about 6.5 months ahead of onset, with around 71% sensitivity and about 75% specificity. Most expanded thyroid clonotypes (frequency above 0.001) were also detected in blood, suggesting blood repertoires may reflect thyroid immune responses.

Moderately to severely active disease, a Clinical Activity Score of at least 3, a NOSPECS grade of at least 4, and a duration under 3 months were present in ophthalmopathy patients. Exclusion was applied to patients with uncontrolled infections, other autoimmune diseases, pregnancy or lactation. Diagnoses were established on the basis of clinical symptoms, serum thyroxine and TRAb, thyroid ultrasound, and orbital computed tomography. PBMCs were isolated from about 9.2 ml of fresh peripheral blood by Ficoll-Paque density gradient centrifugation. Total RNA was extracted using Trizol reagent, and RNA quality was assessed on an Agilent 2100 Bioanalyzer. Amplification of TCR beta CDR3 regions was carried out from RNA transcripts. The TCR CDR3 was subjected to a first round of RT-PCR using the HTBI primer set and the Qiagen OneStep RT-PCR kit. The libraries were constructed in a second round of multiplex PCR and then size-selected and purified. Libraries were sequenced paired-end with 100 bp reads on an Illumina HiSeq2000. In the source study's methods: SOAPnuke was used to process the raw data, throwing out any read that contained adapters or uncalled bases, had a mean Phred below 15, or lacked an exact constant-primer or identifier match. High-quality paired reads were merged using COPE v1.2.5, and each unique nucleotide sequence was defined as a clonotype. Clonotypes were aligned to IMGT TRBV, TRBD and TRBJ reference segments using MiTCR v1.1. Analysis was restricted to V-J combinations with a frequency above 0.0001, which covered roughly 99% of repertoires. The TCS score was defined as F50 (clonal expansion) divided by E x V (chaos), with BLOSUM62-based TCRdist calculated between CDR3 peptides within each V-J. Welch's t-statistics and random forest reduced fewer than 550 V-J features to roughly 13, which were used in a naive Bayes classifier (R e1071). The Morisita-Horn index was used to measure how similar the thyroid and blood repertoires were. TCRdb reprocessing: public reads trimmed at Q25 with fastp, clones called with MiXCR, in-frame beta chains kept. Every CDR3 protein is listed once, alongside the most common genes and DNA of its rows. What appears here as the V and J calls and clone size reflects TCRdb's work, not the paper's. This sample holds hundreds of thousands of distinct CDR3 sequences; 14% to 15% were observed only once. The ten most abundant clones make up about 4% of the sample.

V ends up 5 bases short and J 4 bases short, with an unmatched junction base count of 6. Taken from the germline V gene (reference sequence), the CDR1 and CDR2 loops are MNHEY and SMNVEV. The CDR3 spans 15 residues, from the cysteine through the phenylalanine. Only CDR3 DNA is held: 45 bases, read in frame from base 1. This clonotype was detected ten times or more. No antigen is known for it. The record has no base qualities; no much larger clone is one base away. Recombination joined TRBV27 with TRBJ2-5; 11 of the junction bases match TRBD2. The receptor's source is a woman aged 40 to 50 with Graves' ophthalmopathy. The sample comprised blood. CDR3 sequence: CASSPTSGSVETQYF. The nucleotide sequence reads as follows: TGTGCCAGCAGTCCTACTAGCGGGAGCGTAGAGACCCAGTACTTC.